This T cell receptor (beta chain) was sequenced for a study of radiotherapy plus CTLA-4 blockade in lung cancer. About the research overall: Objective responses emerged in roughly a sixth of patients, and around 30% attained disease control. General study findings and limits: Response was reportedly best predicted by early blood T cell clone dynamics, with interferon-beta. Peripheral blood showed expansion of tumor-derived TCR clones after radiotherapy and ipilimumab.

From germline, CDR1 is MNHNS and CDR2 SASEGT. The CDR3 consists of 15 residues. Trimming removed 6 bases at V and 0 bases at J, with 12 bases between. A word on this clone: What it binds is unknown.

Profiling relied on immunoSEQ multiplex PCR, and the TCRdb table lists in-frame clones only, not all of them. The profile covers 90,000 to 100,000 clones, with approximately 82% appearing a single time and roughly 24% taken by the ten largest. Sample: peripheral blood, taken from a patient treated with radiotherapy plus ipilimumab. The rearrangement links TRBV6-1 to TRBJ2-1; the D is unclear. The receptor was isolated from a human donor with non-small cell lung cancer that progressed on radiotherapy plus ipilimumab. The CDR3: CASRTVRSSYNEQFF. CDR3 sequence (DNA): TGTGCCAGCAGGACGGTACGGAGCTCCTACAATGAGCAGTTCTTC.